The 19 T cell receptor beta chains reported below all come from one sample, sequenced in a study of shared clonotypes between healthy human individuals. Clones were read by immunoSEQ multiplex PCR, and TCRdb kept only the in-frame ones, dropping some. The data hold about 1.5 million clones, with approximately 98% observed a single time. Source material: naive CD4+ T cells sorted from blood. Stated subset: CD45RA+ positively selected. These receptors were collected from a young man in good health.

The chain employs TRBV5-4 and TRBJ2-6; D is perhaps TRBD1 (7 bases). Trimming stripped 4 bases from V and 3 bases from J, with 14 bases between. Germline CDR1 is SGHNT and CDR2 is YYREEE (reference sequence). This CDR3 comprises 16 residues. CDR3 loop: CASSRQGGGGANVLTF. The CDR3 DNA is TGTGCCAGCAGCCGACAGGGAGGAGGTGGGGCCAACGTCCTGACTTTC.

The J gene is TRBJ1-1, the V gene TRBV7-2; D is possibly TRBD1 (5 bases). The V and J ends lost 4 bases and 7 bases respectively, with 13 bases between them. CDR1 and CDR2 (germline): SGHTA, FQGNSA. The CDR3 extends over 13 amino acids. The CDR3 bases are TGTGCCAGCAGCTCCCAGGGCAGCCTTGAAGCTTTCTTT. It encodes CASSSQGSLEAFF.

Worth noting for this clone: The identical CDR3 is also encoded by other nucleotide sequences in the sample. The chain recombines TRBV5-1 with TRBJ2-7; weak D call: TRBD1 (5 bases). Trimming shortened V by 0 bases and J by 2 bases, and 12 bases separated the two germline ends. The CDR3 consists of 15 residues. Germline CDR1 is SGHRS and CDR2 is YFSETQ. CDR3 in amino acids: CASSLALAGTYEQYF. CDR3 DNA sequence: TGCGCCAGCAGCTTGGCCTTGGCAGGGACCTACGAGCAGTACTTC.

In its sample, this clone was seen once. The V gene is TRBV9, the J gene TRBJ2-3; maybe TRBD2 (5 bases). CDR3 length: 13 amino acids. CDR1 is SGDLS and CDR2 is YYNGEE in the germline V gene. V lost 4 bases and J lost 6, with 12 bases in between. CDR3 protein: CASSPGPGDTQYF. As DNA, the CDR3 is TGTGCCAGCAGCCCGGGCCCGGGGGATACGCAGTATTTT.

The chain combines TRBV28 with TRBJ2-1, with 13 nucleotides matching TRBD2. Germline V gives CDR1 MDHEN, CDR2 SYDVKM. The CDR3 sequence is 17 residues long. Losses at the gene ends were 5 bases for V and 4 bases for J; bases not matched to a gene: 8. CDR3 in amino acids: CASSLPTGLAGYNEQFF. The CDR3 DNA reads TGTGCCAGCAGTCTCCCCACGGGACTAGCGGGGTACAATGAGCAGTTCTTC.

The CDR3 DNA reads TGTGCCAGCAGTGAGACCGGGACAGGGGGCTTGGAGACCCAGTACTTC. It is translated as CASSETGTGGLETQYF. The chain carries TRBV2 and TRBJ2-5; TRBD1 agrees at 12 bases. Germline V CDR1 and CDR2: SNHLY, FYNNEI. CDR3 length: 16 residues. With V trimmed by 3 bases and J by 5 bases, 7 bases remained unmatched.

The chain recombines TRBV12-5 with TRBJ2-1; a weak D match, TRBD2 (6 bases). V was trimmed by 4 bases and J by 4 bases, leaving 14 bases between them. CDR1 is LGHNT and CDR2 is FRNRAP in the germline V gene. The CDR3 is made up of 15 amino acids. The CDR3 spells CASGWGTATYNEQFF. CDR3 in DNA: TGTGCTAGTGGTTGGGGGACTGCGACATACAATGAGCAGTTCTTC.

V usage is TRBV4-2 and J usage is TRBJ2-2; 7 nucleotides agree with TRBD2. CDR1 is LGHNA and CDR2 is YNFKEQ in the germline V gene. The length of the CDR3 is 15 residues. The J segment lost 1 base and the V segment lost 4 bases, leaving 3 bases of the junction unmatched. The CDR3 sequence: CASSLLAENTGELFF. As DNA, the CDR3 is TGTGCCAGCAGCCTCCTAGCGGAGAACACCGGGGAGCTGTTTTTT.

As to this clone: Other nucleotide sequences in the sample specify the same CDR3. The J gene is TRBJ2-3, the V gene TRBV9; D could derive from TRBD1 or TRBD2 (5 bases each). Germline assignment: CDR1 SGDLS and CDR2 YYNGEE. The CDR3 loop spans 15 amino acids. The V gene lost 4 bases and the J gene lost 0 bases, with 12 bases spanning the gap. The CDR3 region is CASSPRGTSTDTQYF. The CDR3 DNA follows: TGTGCCAGCAGCCCCCGGGGCACCAGCACAGATACGCAGTATTTT.

This clone was seen a single time. The rearrangement links TRBV7-9 to TRBJ1-1; D gene ambiguous. CDR3 length: 17 amino acids. Trimming stripped 0 bases from V and 0 bases from J, with 14 bases between. Per germline, CDR1 SEHNR and CDR2 FQNEAQ (reference sequence). CDR3 in amino acids: CASSLAWEPALNTEAFF. The CDR3 bases are TGTGCCAGCAGCTTAGCATGGGAGCCAGCCCTGAACACTGAAGCTTTCTTT.

The V call is TRBV6-5, the J call TRBJ1-1; D remains unclear. Trimming stripped 6 bases from V and 3 bases from J, with 11 bases between. Per the germline V gene, CDR1 is MNHEY and CDR2 is SVGAGI. The CDR3 totals 13 residues. The CDR3 DNA reads as TGTGCCAGCAGACGAACCGCGTACACTGAAGCTTTCTTT. Its protein is CASRRTAYTEAFF.

The CDR3 bases are TGTGCCTGGAGTGGGACACCAGAGAGCCCTTCTAGCACAGATACGCAGTATTTT. Its protein is CAWSGTPESPSSTDTQYF. The V call is TRBV30, the J call TRBJ2-3; maybe TRBD1 (5 bases). V was trimmed by 1 base and J by 0 bases, leaving 20 bases between them. This CDR3 is 18 amino acids long. Germline V gene sequence: CDR1 GTSNPN, CDR2 SVGIG (reference sequence).

This clone came up once. The chain is built from TRBV4-3 and TRBJ1-1, with D perhaps matching TRBD1 (6 bases). Trimming took 6 bases from V and 0 from J, leaving 11 bases between them. The CDR3 extends over 14 amino acids. Per germline, CDR1 LGHNA and CDR2 YSLEER. The CDR3 here is CASRSGELNTEAFF. The CDR3, as DNA: TGCGCCAGCAGATCAGGGGAGCTGAACACTGAAGCTTTCTTT.

The chain links TRBV27 to TRBJ2-3; 7 bases align to TRBD2. This CDR3 spans 14 amino acids. CDR1 is MNHEY, CDR2 SMNVEV, per germline (reference sequence). V was clipped by 7 bases and J by 0 bases; unmatched bases: 4. This chain's CDR3 is CASKASGSTDTQYF. In nucleotides, the CDR3 is TGTGCCAGCAAGGCTAGCGGCAGCACAGATACGCAGTATTTT.

The V gene is TRBV7-8, the J gene TRBJ2-5; 9 positions match TRBD1. Trimming removed 4 bases from V and 5 bases from J; junction bases left unmatched: 8. Per germline, CDR1 SGHVS and CDR2 FQNEAQ. CDR3 length: 15 amino acids. CDR3 amino acids: CASSSPGQGLETQYF. CDR3 DNA sequence: TGTGCCAGCAGCTCGCCGGGACAGGGATTGGAGACCCAGTACTTC.

The chain has TRBV27 and TRBJ2-6, with a possible D match to TRBD1 (6 bases). The CDR3 spans 18 residues. V was pared by 7 bases and J by 0 bases, with 19 bases between. Germline values: CDR1 MNHEY, CDR2 SMNVEV (reference sequence). CDR3 loop: CASTHRASALSGANVLTF. The CDR3 DNA follows: TGTGCCAGCACCCACAGGGCCAGTGCCCTCTCTGGGGCCAACGTCCTGACTTTC.

The chain is built from TRBV28 and TRBJ2-1, with 7 positions matching TRBD2. J gave up 4 bases and V 6 bases, and 12 bases lay outside the gene matches. The CDR3 has 16 amino acids. Germline values: CDR1 MDHEN, CDR2 SYDVKM. CDR3 nucleotide sequence: TGTGCCAGCAGCCTTATTAGCGGGCTCGGGTACAATGAGCAGTTCTTC. It yields the protein CASSLISGLGYNEQFF. The whole variable domain, remainder taken from reference TRBV28 and TRBJ2-1, is DVKVTQSSRYLVKRTGEKVFLECVQDMDHENMFWYRQDPGLGLRLIYFSYDVKMKEKGDIPEGYSVSREKKERFSLILESASTNQTSMYLCASSLISGLGYNEQFFGPGTRLTVL.

The rearrangement links TRBV5-4 to TRBJ2-5, with D perhaps being TRBD1 or TRBD2 (5 bases each). Germline V gives CDR1 SGHNT, CDR2 YYREEE (reference sequence). There are 14 residues in the CDR3. Trimming stripped 4 bases from V and 5 bases from J, with 15 bases between. CDR3 in DNA: TGTGCCAGCAGCGACGGGAAGGGGCAGGAGACCCAGTACTTC. Its protein product is CASSDGKGQETQYF.

The genes are TRBV15 and TRBJ1-5, with 7 bases aligning to TRBD1. Per germline, CDR1 LNHNV and CDR2 YYDKDF (reference sequence). The trim removed 1 base at V and 1 base at J, leaving 4 bases unmatched. The CDR3 totals 16 residues. CDR3 region: CATSRVLQGSNQPQHF. Here the CDR3 DNA reads TGTGCCACCAGCAGAGTCCTACAGGGGAGCAATCAGCCCCAGCATTTT. The complete variable domain, with remaining parts taken from reference TRBV15 and TRBJ1-5, reads DAMVIQNPRYQVTQFGKPVTLSCSQTLNHNVMYWYQQKSSQAPKLLFHYYDKDFNNEADTPDNFQSRRPNTSFCFLDIRSPGLGDTAMYLCATSRVLQGSNQPQHFGDGTRLSIL.